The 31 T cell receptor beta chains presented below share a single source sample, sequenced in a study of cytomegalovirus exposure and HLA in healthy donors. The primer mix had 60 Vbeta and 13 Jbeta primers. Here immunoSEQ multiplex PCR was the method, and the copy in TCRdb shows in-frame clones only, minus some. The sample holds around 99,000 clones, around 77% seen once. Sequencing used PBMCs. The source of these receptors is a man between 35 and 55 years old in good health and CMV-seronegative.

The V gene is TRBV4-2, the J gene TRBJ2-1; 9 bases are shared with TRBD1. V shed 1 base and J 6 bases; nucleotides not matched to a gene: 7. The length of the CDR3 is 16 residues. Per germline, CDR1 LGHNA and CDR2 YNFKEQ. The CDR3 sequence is CASSQGPGQGGNEQFF. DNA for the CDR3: TGTGCCAGCAGCCAAGGGCCGGGACAGGGTGGCAATGAGCAGTTCTTC.

The CDR3 sequence: CAWSKPGGTEAFF. DNA of the CDR3: TGTGCCTGGAGTAAACCAGGGGGTACTGAAGCTTTCTTT. The rearrangement uses TRBV30 and TRBJ1-1; 7 bases align to TRBD1. Germline assignment: CDR1 GTSNPN and CDR2 SVGIG (reference sequence). The CDR3 consists of 13 residues. Trimming removed 2 bases from V and 5 bases from J; junction bases left unmatched: 5.

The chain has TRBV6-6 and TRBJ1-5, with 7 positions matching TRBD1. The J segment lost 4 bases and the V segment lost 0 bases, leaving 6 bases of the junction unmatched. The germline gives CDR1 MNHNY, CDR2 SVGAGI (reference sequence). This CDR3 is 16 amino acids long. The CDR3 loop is CASSYSDREPNQPQHF. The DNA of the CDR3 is TGTGCCAGCAGTTACTCCGACAGGGAACCGAATCAGCCCCAGCATTTT.

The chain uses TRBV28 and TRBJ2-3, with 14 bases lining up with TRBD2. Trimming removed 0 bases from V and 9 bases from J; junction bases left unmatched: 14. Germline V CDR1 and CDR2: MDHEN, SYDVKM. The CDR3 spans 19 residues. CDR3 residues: CASSLWPVGLAGAQGTQYF. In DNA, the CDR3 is TGTGCCAGCAGTTTATGGCCCGTGGGACTAGCGGGGGCCCAAGGAACGCAGTATTTT.

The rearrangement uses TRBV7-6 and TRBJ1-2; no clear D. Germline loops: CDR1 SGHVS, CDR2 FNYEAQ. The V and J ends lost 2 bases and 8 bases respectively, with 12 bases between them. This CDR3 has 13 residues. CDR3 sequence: CASSLQSNQGYTF. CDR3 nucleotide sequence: TGTGCCAGCAGCTTACAGTCCAACCAGGGCTACACCTTC.

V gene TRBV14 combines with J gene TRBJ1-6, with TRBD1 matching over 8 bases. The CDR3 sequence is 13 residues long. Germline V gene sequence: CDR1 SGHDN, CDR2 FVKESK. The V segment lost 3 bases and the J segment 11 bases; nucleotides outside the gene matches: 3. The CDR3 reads CASSQTDRAPLHF. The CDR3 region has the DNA TGTGCCAGCAGCCAGACGGACAGGGCACCCCTCCACTTT.

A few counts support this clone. Here the CDR3 reads CASRRRAEAFF. The CDR3 coding sequence is TGTGCCAGCAGGCGGAGGGCTGAAGCTTTCTTT. The chain joins TRBV28 to TRBJ1-1; D unresolved. This CDR3 has 11 amino acids. CDR1 is MDHEN and CDR2 is SYDVKM in the germline V gene. Trimming cost V 6 bases and J 6 bases, with 8 bases left between them.

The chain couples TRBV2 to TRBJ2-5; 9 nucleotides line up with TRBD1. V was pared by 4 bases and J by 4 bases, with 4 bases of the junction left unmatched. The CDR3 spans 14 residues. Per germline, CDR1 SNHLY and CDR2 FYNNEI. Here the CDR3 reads CASSGRQGGETQYF. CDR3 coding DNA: TGTGCCAGCAGTGGTCGACAGGGGGGAGAGACCCAGTACTTC.

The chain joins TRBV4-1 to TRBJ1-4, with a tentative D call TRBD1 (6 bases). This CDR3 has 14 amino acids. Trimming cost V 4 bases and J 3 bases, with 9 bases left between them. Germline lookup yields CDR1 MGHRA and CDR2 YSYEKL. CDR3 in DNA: TGCGCCAGCAGCCCTACAGGGTCTAATGAAAAACTGTTTTTT. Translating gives CASSPTGSNEKLFF.

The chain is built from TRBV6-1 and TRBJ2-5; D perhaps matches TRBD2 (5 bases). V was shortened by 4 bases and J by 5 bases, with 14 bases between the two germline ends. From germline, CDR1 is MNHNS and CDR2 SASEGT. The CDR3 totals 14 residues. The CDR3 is CASSAGGLGETQYF. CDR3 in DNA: TGTGCCAGCAGTGCAGGAGGCCTTGGGGAGACCCAGTACTTC.

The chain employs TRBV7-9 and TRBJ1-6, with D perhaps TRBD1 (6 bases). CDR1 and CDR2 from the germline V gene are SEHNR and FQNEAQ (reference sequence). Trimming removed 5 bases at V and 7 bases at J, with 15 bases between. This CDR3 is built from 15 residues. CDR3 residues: CASSEQGLRNSPLHF. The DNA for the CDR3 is TGTGCCAGCAGCGAGCAGGGGCTGAGGAATTCACCCCTCCACTTT.

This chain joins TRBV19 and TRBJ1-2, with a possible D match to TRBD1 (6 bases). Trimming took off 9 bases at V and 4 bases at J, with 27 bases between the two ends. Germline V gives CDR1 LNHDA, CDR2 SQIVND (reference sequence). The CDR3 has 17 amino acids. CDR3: CASALTSIGGDTYGYTF. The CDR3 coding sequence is TGTGCCAGCGCCCTTACATCGATAGGGGGGGACACCTATGGCTACACCTTC.

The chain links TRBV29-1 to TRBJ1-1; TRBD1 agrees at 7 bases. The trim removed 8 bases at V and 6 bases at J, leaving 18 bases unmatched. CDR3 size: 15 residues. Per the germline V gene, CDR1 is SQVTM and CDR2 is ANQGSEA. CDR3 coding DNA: TGCAGCCCGGACAGGCGGGGGGAGGGGTTATCTGAAGCTTTCTTT. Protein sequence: CSPDRRGEGLSEAFF.

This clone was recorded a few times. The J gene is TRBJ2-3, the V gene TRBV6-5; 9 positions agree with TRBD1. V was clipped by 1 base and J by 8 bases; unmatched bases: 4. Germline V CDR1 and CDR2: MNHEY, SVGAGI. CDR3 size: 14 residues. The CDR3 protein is CASSYYGTGFTQYF. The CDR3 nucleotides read TGTGCCAGCAGTTACTACGGGACAGGGTTTACGCAGTATTTT.

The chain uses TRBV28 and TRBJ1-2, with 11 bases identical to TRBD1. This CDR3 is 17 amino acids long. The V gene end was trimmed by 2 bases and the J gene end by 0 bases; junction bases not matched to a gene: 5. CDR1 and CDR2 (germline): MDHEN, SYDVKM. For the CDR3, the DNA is TGTGCCAGCAGTTTAGCGGGACAGGGGGTGTCTAACTATGGCTACACCTTC. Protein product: CASSLAGQGVSNYGYTF.

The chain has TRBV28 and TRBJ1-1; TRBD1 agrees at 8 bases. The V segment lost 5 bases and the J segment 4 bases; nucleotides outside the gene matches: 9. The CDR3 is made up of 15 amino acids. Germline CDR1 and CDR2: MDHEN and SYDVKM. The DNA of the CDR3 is TGTGCCAGCAGTCCCCTGGACAGGGAAAGCACTGAAGCTTTCTTT. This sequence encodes CASSPLDRESTEAFF.

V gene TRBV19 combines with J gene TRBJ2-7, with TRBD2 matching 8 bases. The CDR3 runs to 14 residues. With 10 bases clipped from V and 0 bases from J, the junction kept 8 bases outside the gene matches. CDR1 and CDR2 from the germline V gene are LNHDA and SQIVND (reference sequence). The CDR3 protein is CATSSAGVSYEQYF. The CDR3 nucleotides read TGTGCCACCTCCTCAGCGGGGGTCTCCTACGAGCAGTACTTC. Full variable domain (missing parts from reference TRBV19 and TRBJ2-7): DGGITQSPKYLFRKEGQNVTLSCEQNLNHDAMYWYRQDPGQGLRLIYYSQIVNDFQKGDIAEGYSVSREKKESFPLTVTSAQKNPTAFYLCATSSAGVSYEQYFGPGTRLTVT.

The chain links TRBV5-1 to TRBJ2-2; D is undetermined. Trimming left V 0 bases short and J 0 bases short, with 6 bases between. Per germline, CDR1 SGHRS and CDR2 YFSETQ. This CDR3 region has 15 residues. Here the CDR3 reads CASSLVGANTGELFF. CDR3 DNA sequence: TGCGCCAGCAGCTTGGTCGGAGCGAACACCGGGGAGCTGTTTTTT.

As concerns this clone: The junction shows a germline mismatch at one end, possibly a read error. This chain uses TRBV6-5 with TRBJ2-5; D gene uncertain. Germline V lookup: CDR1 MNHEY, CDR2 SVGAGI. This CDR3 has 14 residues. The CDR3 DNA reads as TGTGCCGGCAGTTACCCCTCTCTCCAAGAGACCCAGTACTTC. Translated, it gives CAGSYPSLQETQYF.

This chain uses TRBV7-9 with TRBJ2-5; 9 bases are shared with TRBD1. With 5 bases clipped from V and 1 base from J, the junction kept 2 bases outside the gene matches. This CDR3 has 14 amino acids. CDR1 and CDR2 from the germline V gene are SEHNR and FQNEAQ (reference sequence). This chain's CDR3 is CASSPQGAQETQYF. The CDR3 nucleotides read TGTGCCAGCAGCCCACAGGGGGCCCAAGAGACCCAGTACTTC.

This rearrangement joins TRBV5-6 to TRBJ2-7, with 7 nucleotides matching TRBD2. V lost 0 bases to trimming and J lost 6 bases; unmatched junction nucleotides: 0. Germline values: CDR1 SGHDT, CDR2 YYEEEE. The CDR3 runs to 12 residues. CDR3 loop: CASSLGGGEQYF. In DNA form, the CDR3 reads TGTGCCAGCAGCTTGGGCGGGGGCGAGCAGTACTTC. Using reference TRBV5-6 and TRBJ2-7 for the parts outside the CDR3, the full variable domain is DAGVTQSPTHLIKTRGQQVTLRCSPKSGHDTVSWYQQALGQGPQFIFQYYEEEERQRGNFPDRFSGHQFPNYSSELNVNALLLGDSALYLCASSLGGGEQYFGPGTRLTVT.

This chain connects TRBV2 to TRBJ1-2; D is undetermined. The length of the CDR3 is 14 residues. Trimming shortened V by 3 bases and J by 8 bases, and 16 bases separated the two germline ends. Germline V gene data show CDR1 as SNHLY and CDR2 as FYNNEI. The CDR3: CASSEKTNPGGYTF. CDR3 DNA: TGTGCCAGCAGTGAGAAGACGAACCCAGGCGGCTACACCTTC.

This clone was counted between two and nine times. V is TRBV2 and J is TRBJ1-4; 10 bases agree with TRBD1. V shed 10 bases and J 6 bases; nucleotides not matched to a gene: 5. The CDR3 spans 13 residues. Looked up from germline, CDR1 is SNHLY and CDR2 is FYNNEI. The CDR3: CATRQGADEKLFF. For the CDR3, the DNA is TGTGCCACAAGACAGGGGGCGGATGAAAAACTGTTTTTT.

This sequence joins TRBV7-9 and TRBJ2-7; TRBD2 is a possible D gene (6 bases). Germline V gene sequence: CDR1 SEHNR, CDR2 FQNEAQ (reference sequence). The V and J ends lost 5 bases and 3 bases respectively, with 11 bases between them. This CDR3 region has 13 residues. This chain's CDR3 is CASSQGLNYEQYF. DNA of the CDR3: TGTGCCAGCAGCCAGGGACTGAACTACGAGCAGTACTTC.

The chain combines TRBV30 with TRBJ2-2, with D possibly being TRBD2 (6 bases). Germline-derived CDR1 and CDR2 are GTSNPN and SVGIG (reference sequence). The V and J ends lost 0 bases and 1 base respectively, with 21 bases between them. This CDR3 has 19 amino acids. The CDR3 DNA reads TGTGCCTGGAGTGTACGGCGGGGCACGACTCAATTGAACACCGGGGAGCTGTTTTTT. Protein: CAWSVRRGTTQLNTGELFF.

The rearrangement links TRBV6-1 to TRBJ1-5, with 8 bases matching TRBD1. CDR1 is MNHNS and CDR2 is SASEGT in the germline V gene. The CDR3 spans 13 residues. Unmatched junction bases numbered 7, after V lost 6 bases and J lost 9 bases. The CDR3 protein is CASRGTGPLPQHF. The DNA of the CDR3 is TGTGCCAGCAGGGGGACAGGCCCCTTGCCCCAGCATTTT.

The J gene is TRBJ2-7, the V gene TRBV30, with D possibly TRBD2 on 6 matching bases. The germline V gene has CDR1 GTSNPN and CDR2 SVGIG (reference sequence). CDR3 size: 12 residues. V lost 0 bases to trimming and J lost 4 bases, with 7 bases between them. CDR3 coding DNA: TGTGCCTGGAGTGTACGGGAGTACGAGCAGTACTTC. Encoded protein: CAWSVREYEQYF.

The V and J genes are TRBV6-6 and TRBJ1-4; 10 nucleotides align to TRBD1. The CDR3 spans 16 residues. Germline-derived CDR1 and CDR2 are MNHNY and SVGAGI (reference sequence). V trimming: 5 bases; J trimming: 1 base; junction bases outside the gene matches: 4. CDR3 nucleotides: TGTGCCAGCAGTAGACAGGGGGCGGGAACTAATGAAAAACTGTTTTTT. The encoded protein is CASSRQGAGTNEKLFF.

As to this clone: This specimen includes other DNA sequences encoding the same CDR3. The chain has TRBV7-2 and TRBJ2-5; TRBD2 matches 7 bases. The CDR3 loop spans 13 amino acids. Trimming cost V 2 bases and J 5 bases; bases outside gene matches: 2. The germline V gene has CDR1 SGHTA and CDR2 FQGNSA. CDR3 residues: CASSLLGGETQYF. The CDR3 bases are TGTGCCAGCAGCTTATTGGGGGGGGAGACCCAGTACTTC.

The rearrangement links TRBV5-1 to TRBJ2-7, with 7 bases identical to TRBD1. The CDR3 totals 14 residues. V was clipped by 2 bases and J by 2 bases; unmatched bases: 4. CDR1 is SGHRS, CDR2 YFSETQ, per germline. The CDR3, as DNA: TGCGCCAGCAGCTTCACCGGGACAGCCTACGAGCAGTACTTC. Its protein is CASSFTGTAYEQYF. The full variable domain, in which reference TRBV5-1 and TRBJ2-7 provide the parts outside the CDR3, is KAGVTQTPRYLIKTRGQQVTLSCSPISGHRSVSWYQQTPGQGLQFLFEYFSETQRNKGNFPGRFSGRQFSNSRSEMNVSTLELGDSALYLCASSFTGTAYEQYFGPGTRLTVT.

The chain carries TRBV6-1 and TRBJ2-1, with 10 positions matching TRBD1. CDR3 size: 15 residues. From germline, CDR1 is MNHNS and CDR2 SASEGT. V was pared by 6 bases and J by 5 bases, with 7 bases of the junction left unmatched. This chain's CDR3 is CASRAGTGANNEQFF. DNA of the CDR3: TGTGCCAGCAGAGCCGGGACAGGGGCGAACAATGAGCAGTTCTTC.